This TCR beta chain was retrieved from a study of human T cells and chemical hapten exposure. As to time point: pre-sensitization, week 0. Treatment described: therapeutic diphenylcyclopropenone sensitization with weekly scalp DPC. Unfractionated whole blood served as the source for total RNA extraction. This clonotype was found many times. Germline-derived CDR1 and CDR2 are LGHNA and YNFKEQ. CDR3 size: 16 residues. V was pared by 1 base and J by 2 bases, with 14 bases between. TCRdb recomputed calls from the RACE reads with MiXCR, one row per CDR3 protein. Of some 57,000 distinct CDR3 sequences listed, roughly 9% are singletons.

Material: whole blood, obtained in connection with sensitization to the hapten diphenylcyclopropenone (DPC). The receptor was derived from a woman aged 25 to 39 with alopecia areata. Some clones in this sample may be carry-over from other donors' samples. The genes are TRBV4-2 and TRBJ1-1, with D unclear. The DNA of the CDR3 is TGTGCCAGCAGCCAAGGCCTAAGGGATTTCAACACTGAAGCTTTCTTT. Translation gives CASSQGLRDFNTEAFF.